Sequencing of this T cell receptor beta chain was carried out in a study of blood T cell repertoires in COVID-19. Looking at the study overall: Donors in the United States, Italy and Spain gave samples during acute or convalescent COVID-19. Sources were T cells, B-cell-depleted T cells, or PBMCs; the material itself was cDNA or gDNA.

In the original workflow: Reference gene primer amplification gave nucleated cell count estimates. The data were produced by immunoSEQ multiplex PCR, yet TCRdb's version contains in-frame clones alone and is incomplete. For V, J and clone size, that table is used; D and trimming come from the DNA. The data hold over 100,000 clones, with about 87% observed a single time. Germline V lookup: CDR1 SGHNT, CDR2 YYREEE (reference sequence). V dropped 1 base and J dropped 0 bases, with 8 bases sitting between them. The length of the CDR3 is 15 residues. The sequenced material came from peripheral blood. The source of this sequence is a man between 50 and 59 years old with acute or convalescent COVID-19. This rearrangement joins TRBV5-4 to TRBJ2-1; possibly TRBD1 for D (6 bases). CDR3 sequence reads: CASSLTGSSYNEQFF. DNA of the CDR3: TGTGCCAGCAGCTTGACAGGGAGCTCCTACAATGAGCAGTTCTTC.